Described below is a single TCR beta chain sequence and its context. No antigen is known for it. Primers: 60 Vbeta forward and 13 Jbeta reverse. TCRdb's copy holds only in-frame clones and misses some; the assay was immunoSEQ multiplex PCR. The data show 100,000 to 150,000 clones, 70% to 80% seen once. The data belong to a study of cytomegalovirus exposure and HLA in healthy donors. Study-level findings and limits: Highly shared sequence variants in one cluster were likely a sequencing artifact. In an earlier analysis, about 87% or about 30%: the productive usage of most TCR beta V segments.

Trimming cost V 4 bases and J 4 bases; bases outside gene matches: 9. Germline CDR1 KGHSH, CDR2 LQKENI. The CDR3 has 15 residues. This receptor was taken from a middle-aged man in good health and CMV-seropositive. The sample was PBMCs. The chain uses TRBV18 and TRBJ1-2, with TRBD1 matching 7 bases. The DNA of the CDR3 is TGTGCCAGCTCACAGACCTTCCGGGACAGCTATGGCTACACCTTC. Its protein is CASSQTFRDSYGYTF.